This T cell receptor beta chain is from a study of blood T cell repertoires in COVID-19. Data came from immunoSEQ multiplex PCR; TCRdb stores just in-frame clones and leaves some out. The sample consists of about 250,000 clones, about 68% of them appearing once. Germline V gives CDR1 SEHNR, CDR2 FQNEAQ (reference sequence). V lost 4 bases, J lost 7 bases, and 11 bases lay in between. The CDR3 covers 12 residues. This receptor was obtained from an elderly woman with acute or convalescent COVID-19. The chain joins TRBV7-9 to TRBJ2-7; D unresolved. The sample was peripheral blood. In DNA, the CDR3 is TGTGCCAGCAGCTCCCCGGTGACAGAGCAGTACTTC. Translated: CASSSPVTEQYF.